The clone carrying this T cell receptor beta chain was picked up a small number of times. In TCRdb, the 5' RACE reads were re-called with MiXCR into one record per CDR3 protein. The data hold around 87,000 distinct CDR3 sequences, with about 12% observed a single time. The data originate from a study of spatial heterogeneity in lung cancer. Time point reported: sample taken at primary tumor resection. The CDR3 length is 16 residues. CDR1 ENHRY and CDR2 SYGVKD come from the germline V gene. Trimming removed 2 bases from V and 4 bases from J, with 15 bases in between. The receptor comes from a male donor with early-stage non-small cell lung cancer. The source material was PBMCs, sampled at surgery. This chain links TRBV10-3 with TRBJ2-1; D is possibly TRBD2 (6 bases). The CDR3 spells CAISEPGRGSYNEQFF. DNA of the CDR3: TGTGCCATCAGTGAGCCCGGGCGGGGCTCGTACAATGAGCAGTTCTTC.